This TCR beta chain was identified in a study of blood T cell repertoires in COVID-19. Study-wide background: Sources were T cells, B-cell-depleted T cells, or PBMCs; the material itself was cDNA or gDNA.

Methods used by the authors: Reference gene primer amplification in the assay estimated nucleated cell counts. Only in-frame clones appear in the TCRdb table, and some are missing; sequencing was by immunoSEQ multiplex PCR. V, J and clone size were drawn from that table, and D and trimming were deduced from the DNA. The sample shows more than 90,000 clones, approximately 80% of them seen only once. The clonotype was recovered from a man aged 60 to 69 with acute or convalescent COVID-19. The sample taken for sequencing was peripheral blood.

The CDR3 loop is CASGDVAGNWMRETQYF. DNA for the CDR3: TGTGCCAGCGGTGATGTAGCGGGGAACTGGATGCGGGAGACCCAGTACTTC. The V gene is TRBV7-9, the J gene TRBJ2-5, with TRBD2 matching 8 bases. The CDR3 covers 17 residues. Trimming cost V 8 bases and J 5 bases; bases outside gene matches: 19. Germline CDR1 SEHNR, CDR2 FQNEAQ (reference sequence). Based on the CDR3 plus reference TRBV7-9 and TRBJ2-5, the full variable domain is DTGVSQNPRHKITKRGQNVTFRCDPISEHNRLYWYRQTLGQGPEFLTYFQNEAQLEKSRLLSDRFSAERPKGSFSTLEIQRTEQGDSAMYLCASGDVAGNWMRETQYFGPGTRLLVL.